The 16 T cell receptor beta chains reported below all come from one sample, sequenced in a study of blood T cells in healthy people across ages. With a J-beta primer mix and a sample-barcoded 5' primer, a second PCR ran 7 to 11 cycles. From the 5' RACE reads, TCRdb called clonotypes with MiXCR, one entry per CDR3 protein. Of 950,000 to 1,200,000 distinct CDR3 sequences listed, 35% to 40% were seen once; the top ten hold around 14%. Sequencing was done on a sample of blood. All receptors come from a man aged 18 to 35 in good health.

The chain employs TRBV4-2 and TRBJ1-2, with D perhaps matching TRBD1 (5 bases). The CDR3 runs 18 residues. The V and J ends lost 4 bases and 2 bases respectively, with 23 bases between them. Germline CDR1 is LGHNA and CDR2 is YNFKEQ. This CDR3 reads CASSLDRDPHLANYGYTF. CDR3 bases: TGTGCCAGCAGCCTAGATCGGGACCCTCATTTGGCGAACTATGGCTACACCTTC.

The chain recombines TRBV7-3 with TRBJ2-1, with 11 bases that match TRBD2. Germline CDR1 reads SGHTA; CDR2 reads FQGTGA. This CDR3 has 17 residues. J gave up 7 bases and V 0 bases, and 8 bases lay outside the gene matches. CDR3 DNA: TGTGCCAGCAGCTTAACCCCCCTAGCGGGGGGTGTAAATGAGCAGTTCTTC. It translates to CASSLTPLAGGVNEQFF.

This clonotype occurred a few times. The chain combines TRBV20-1 with TRBJ2-1, with D uncertain. There are 11 residues in the CDR3. The germline V gene encodes CDR1 DFQATT and CDR2 SNEGSKA (reference sequence). V lost 2 bases and J lost 8, with 7 bases in between. For the CDR3, the DNA is TGCAGTGCTAGACAAGTCTATGAGCAGTTCTTC. Amino acids: CSARQVYEQFF.

The V call is TRBV20-1, the J call TRBJ1-1; D possibly corresponds to TRBD1 (5 bases). Germline CDR1 reads DFQATT; CDR2 reads SNEGSKA (reference sequence). The CDR3 runs 13 residues. Between the trimmed V and J ends, which lost 6 bases and 5 bases, there was a span of 16 bases. The CDR3: CSAPPPGVTEAFF. DNA for the CDR3: TGCAGTGCCCCCCCCCCGGGGGTTACTGAAGCTTTCTTT.

V is TRBV14 and J is TRBJ1-5, with D possibly being TRBD1 (6 bases). The germline V gene has CDR1 SGHDN and CDR2 FVKESK. The CDR3 is 17 amino acids. With 3 bases removed from V and 4 bases from J, the gap between germline ends came to 19 bases. Written as DNA, the CDR3 is TGTGCCAGCAGCCATGGGACACGGCGACGGATTAATCAGCCCCAGCATTTT. This gives the protein CASSHGTRRRINQPQHF.

This clonotype was seen ten or more times. The chain employs TRBV5-1 and TRBJ2-3, with D unclear. This CDR3 is 12 amino acids long. V lost 4 bases, J lost 2 bases, and 5 bases lay in between. CDR1 is SGHRS, CDR2 YFSETQ, per germline. The CDR3 loop is CASSHDTDTQYF. The CDR3 DNA reads TGCGCCAGCAGCCACGACACAGATACGCAGTATTTT.

The rearrangement links TRBV27 to TRBJ2-3; unclear D gene. The germline CDR1 and CDR2 sequences are MNHEY and SMNVEV (reference sequence). The ends were cut back, 5 bases at V and 7 bases at J, with 22 bases in the middle. This CDR3 region has 16 residues. CDR3 residues: CASSKNRTPNFNTQYF. CDR3 in DNA: TGTGCCAGCAGTAAAAATCGTACCCCAAATTTTAATACGCAGTATTTT.

This clonotype showed up just a few times. The chain links TRBV6-5 to TRBJ2-5; no clear D. The CDR3 is 16 residues long. The V end lost 6 bases, the J end lost 11 bases, and 28 bases lay between the germline ends. Germline V gene sequence: CDR1 MNHEY, CDR2 SVGAGI. The CDR3: CASRYKTRTAPYEQYF. In nucleotides, the CDR3 is TGTGCCAGCAGATACAAGACACGGACCGCTCCTTATGAGCAGTACTTC.

The chain has TRBV10-3 and TRBJ2-7; the match to TRBD1 covers 12 bases. After removal of 3 bases from V and 7 bases from J, the junction contained 4 bases not matched to a gene. This CDR3 is built from 14 residues. Germline V CDR1 and CDR2: ENHRY, SYGVKD. The CDR3 region is CAISERGQGAEQYF. CDR3 in DNA: TGTGCCATCAGTGAAAGGGGACAGGGGGCTGAGCAGTACTTC.

V is TRBV25-1 and J is TRBJ1-2; perhaps TRBD1 as D (5 bases). The germline gives CDR1 MGHDK, CDR2 SYGVNS. Trimming removed 3 bases at V and 2 bases at J, with 13 bases between. The CDR3 is made up of 15 amino acids. CDR3 sequence reads: CASSERGRTNYGYTF. As DNA, the CDR3 is TGTGCCAGCAGTGAGCGGGGCAGGACAAACTATGGCTACACCTTC.

This clonotype was detected a few times. This rearrangement joins TRBV10-3 to TRBJ1-2, with unresolved D. This CDR3 is 14 amino acids long. Germline-derived CDR1 and CDR2 are ENHRY and SYGVKD. Trimming pared 4 bases from V and 5 bases from J, leaving 14 bases between. The CDR3 spells CAISATAGEYGYTF. The CDR3 DNA follows: TGTGCCATCAGTGCCACCGCGGGCGAGTATGGCTACACCTTC.

This clonotype has more than one count but fewer than ten. The chain uses TRBV4-2 and TRBJ1-5; 8 nucleotides line up with TRBD1. The CDR3 consists of 16 residues. Germline V gene sequence: CDR1 LGHNA, CDR2 YNFKEQ. The V segment lost 0 bases and the J segment 5 bases; nucleotides outside the gene matches: 6. Here the CDR3 reads CASSQEGQEGDQPQHF. The CDR3 bases are TGTGCCAGCAGCCAAGAGGGACAGGAGGGTGATCAGCCCCAGCATTTT.

This clonotype was seen more than once but under ten times. The genes are TRBV4-3 and TRBJ2-1; D tentatively fits TRBD1 or TRBD2 (6 bases each). This CDR3 region has 15 residues. Deletions cut 0 bases from V and 6 bases from J, with 12 bases between. Germline loops: CDR1 LGHNA, CDR2 YSLEER. The CDR3 loop is CASSQDWRGTNEQFF. In nucleotides, the CDR3 is TGCGCCAGCAGCCAAGATTGGAGGGGGACCAATGAGCAGTTCTTC.

Concerning this clonotype: A read error is likely, as this CDR3 ends without the conserved phenylalanine or tryptophan. Here the CDR3 reads CASSRRDRAITDTQYL. CDR3 bases: TGCGCCAGCAGCCGACGGGACAGGGCAATAACAGATACGCAGTATTTG. The chain has TRBV4-3 and TRBJ2-3, with 9 bases that match TRBD1. CDR1 is LGHNA, CDR2 YSLEER, per germline. The CDR3 is 16 amino acids. J was trimmed by 3 bases and V by 4 bases; bases with no gene match: 8.

The chain employs TRBV7-8 and TRBJ2-7; D call uncertain. V lost 1 base and J lost 7, with 14 bases in between. The CDR3 runs to 14 residues. Germline loops: CDR1 SGHVS, CDR2 FQNEAQ. Written as DNA, the CDR3 is TGTGCCAGCAGCTTAGAGGCTCTAGTAAGGGAGCAGTACTTC. Protein product: CASSLEALVREQYF. The full variable domain, its missing parts supplied by reference TRBV7-8 and TRBJ2-7, is GAGVSQSPRYKVAKRGQDVALRCDPISGHVSLFWYQQALGQGPEFLTYFQNEAQLDKSGLPSDRFFAERPEGSVSTLKIQRTQQEDSAVYLCASSLEALVREQYFGPGTRLTVT.

In this sample, this clonotype turned up a few times. The rearrangement links TRBV4-3 to TRBJ2-3; 15 nucleotides line up with TRBD2. The CDR3 is 18 amino acids. Germline V gene lookup returns CDR1 LGHNA and CDR2 YSLEER. V was pared by 3 bases and J by 4 bases, with 8 bases of the junction left unmatched. In DNA, the CDR3 is TGCGCCAGCAGCCACAACCCCGGACTAGCGGGGGGGTCAGATACGCAGTATTTT. This translates into CASSHNPGLAGGSDTQYF.